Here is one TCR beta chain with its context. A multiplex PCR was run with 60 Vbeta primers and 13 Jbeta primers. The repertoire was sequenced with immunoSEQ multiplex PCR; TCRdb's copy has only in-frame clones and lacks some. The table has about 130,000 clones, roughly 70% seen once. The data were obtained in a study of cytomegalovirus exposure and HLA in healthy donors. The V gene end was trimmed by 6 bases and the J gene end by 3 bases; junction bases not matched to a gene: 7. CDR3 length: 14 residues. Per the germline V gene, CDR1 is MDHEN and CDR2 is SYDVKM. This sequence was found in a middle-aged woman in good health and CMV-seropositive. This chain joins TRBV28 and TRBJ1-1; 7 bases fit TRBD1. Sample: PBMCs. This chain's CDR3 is CASSPGTVYTEAFF. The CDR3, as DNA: TGTGCCAGCAGCCCTGGGACAGTTTACACTGAAGCTTTCTTT.